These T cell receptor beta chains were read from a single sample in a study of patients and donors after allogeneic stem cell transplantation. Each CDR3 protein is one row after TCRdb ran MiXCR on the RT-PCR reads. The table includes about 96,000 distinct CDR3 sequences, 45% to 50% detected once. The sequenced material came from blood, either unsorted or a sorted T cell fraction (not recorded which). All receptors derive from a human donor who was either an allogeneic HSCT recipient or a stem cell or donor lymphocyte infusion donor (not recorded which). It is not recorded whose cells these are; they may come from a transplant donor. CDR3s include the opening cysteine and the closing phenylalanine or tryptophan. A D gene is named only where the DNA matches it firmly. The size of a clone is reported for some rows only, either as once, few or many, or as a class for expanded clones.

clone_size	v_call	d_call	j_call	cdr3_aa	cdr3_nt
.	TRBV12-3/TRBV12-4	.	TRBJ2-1	CASSLWVGSNEQFF	TGTGCCAGCAGTTTATGGGTGGGGAGCAATGAGCAGTTCTTC
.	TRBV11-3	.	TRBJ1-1	CASSGGGTEAFF	TGTGCCAGCAGCGGTGGAGGTACTGAAGCTTTCTTT
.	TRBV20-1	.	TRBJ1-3	CSVLGPSGNTIYF	TGCAGTGTTTTGGGGCCCTCTGGAAACACCATATATTTT
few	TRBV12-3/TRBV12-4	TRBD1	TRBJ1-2	CASRGDSTIYGYTF	TGTGCCAGCAGGGGGGACAGCACCATCTATGGCTACACCTTC
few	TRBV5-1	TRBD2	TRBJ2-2	CASSLRVGSGSTGELFF	TGCGCCAGCAGCTTGCGGGTGGGGAGCGGGAGCACCGGGGAGCTGTTTTTT
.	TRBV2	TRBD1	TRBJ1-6	CASSLPGQGGSPLHF	TGTGCCAGCAGTCTACCGGGACAGGGGGGTTCACCCCTCCACTTT
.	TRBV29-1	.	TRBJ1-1	CSARANTEAFF	TGCAGCGCCCGGGCGAACACTGAAGCTTTCTTT
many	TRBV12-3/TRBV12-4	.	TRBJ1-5	CASSFRERQPQHF	TGTGCCAGCAGTTTCAGGGAGAGGCAGCCCCAGCATTTT
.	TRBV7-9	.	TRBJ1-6	CASSKYQGVDSPLHF	TGTGCCAGCAGTAAATATCAGGGAGTTGATTCACCCCTCCACTTT
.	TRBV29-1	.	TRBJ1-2	CSVATRGRPNYGYTF	TGCAGCGTTGCCACCCGGGGCCGACCCAACTATGGCTACACCTTC
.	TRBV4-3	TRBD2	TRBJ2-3	CASSQVASGSITDTQYF	TGCGCCAGCAGCCAAGTGGCTAGCGGGAGTATAACAGATACGCAGTATTTT
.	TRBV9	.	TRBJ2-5	CASSVSYQETQYF	TGTGCCAGCAGCGTTTCTTACCAAGAGACCCAGTACTTC
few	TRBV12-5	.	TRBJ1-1	CASGLTYDGGKNTEAFF	TGTGCTAGTGGTTTGACGTACGACGGGGGAAAGAACACTGAAGCTTTCTTT
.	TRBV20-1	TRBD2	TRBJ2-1	CSAVSSGRGGYNEQFF	TGCAGTGCTGTCTCTAGCGGGAGAGGGGGCTACAATGAGCAGTTCTTC
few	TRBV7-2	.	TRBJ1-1	CASSTMDSFNTEAFF	TGTGCCAGCAGCACGATGGACAGCTTTAACACTGAAGCTTTCTTT
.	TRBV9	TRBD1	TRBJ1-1	CASSPQGAANTEAFF	TGTGCCAGCAGCCCCCAGGGGGCGGCTAACACTGAAGCTTTCTTT
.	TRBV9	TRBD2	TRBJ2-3	CASSVGSGNTDTQYF	TGTGCCAGCAGCGTAGGTAGCGGGAACACAGATACGCAGTATTTT
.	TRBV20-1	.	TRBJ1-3	CSASRSGNTIYF	TGCAGTGCTAGTCGGTCTGGAAACACCATATATTTT
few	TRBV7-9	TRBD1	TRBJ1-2	CASSFGQVTF	TGTGCCAGCAGCTTTGGACAGGTCACCTTC
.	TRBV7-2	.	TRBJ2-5	CASSLGSVVETQYF	TGTGCCAGCAGCTTAGGGAGTGTTGTGGAGACCCAGTACTTC
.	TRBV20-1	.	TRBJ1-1	CSADRGNTEAFF	TGCAGTGCTGATAGGGGTAACACTGAAGCTTTCTTT
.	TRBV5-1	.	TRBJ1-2	CASSLDRAEGYTF	TGCGCCAGCAGCTTGGACCGGGCGGAGGGCTACACCTTC